This T cell receptor (beta chain) was captured by sequencing in a study of T cell changes during pregnancy in multiple sclerosis. Produced via immunoSEQ multiplex PCR; TCRdb's table is partial and in-frame only. The repertoire has around 95,000 clones, 94% of them found once; the top ten carry approximately 1.6%. V shed 6 bases and J shed 8 bases, with 23 bases lying between them. Germline CDR1 MRHNA, CDR2 SNTAGT. The CDR3 length is 16 residues. V and J are TRBV6-4 and TRBJ1-3, with D unclear. The material sequenced was peripheral blood, taken after pregnancy. This clonotype originated in a female donor in good health, enrolled as a control in a pregnancy study. The chain's CDR3 is CASSQLPRVGMDTIYF. As DNA, the CDR3 is TGTGCCAGCAGCCAATTGCCCCGGGTTGGCATGGACACCATATATTTT.